Following are 22 T cell receptor beta chains from one sample sequenced in a study of T cell responses to AZD1222 COVID-19 vaccine. TCRdb's copy holds only in-frame clones and misses some; the assay was immunoSEQ multiplex PCR. The sample carries 180,000 or so clones, roughly nine tenths recorded once. Sequenced material: peripheral blood, taken 28 days after the second AZD1222 dose. The receptors shown here come from an adult who received the AZD1222 COVID-19 vaccine.

The chain joins TRBV5-4 to TRBJ1-1, with D possibly TRBD1 on 5 matching bases. The germline gives CDR1 SGHNT, CDR2 YYREEE (reference sequence). The CDR3 is made up of 13 amino acids. Trimming left V 7 bases short and J 3 bases short, with 13 bases between. This CDR3 reads CASWRVGDTEAFF. In nucleotides, the CDR3 is TGTGCCAGCTGGCGGGTAGGGGACACTGAAGCTTTCTTT.

The genes are TRBV27 and TRBJ1-2; possible D gene TRBD1, 5 bases. Germline V gene data show CDR1 as MNHEY and CDR2 as SMNVEV (reference sequence). With 3 bases removed from V and 5 bases from J, the gap between germline ends came to 10 bases. The CDR3 length is 13 residues. Here the CDR3 DNA reads TGTGCCAGCAGTTTGGGGCAGGCTTATGGCTACACCTTC. It yields the protein CASSLGQAYGYTF.

A single count supports this clone. This chain connects TRBV10-1 to TRBJ2-7; D remains unclear. V lost 4 bases and J lost 0, with 16 bases in between. Per germline, CDR1 WNHNN and CDR2 SYGVQD (reference sequence). This CDR3 comprises 16 residues. The CDR3 DNA follows: TGCGCCAGCAGTGTATCAGCCTGGTCGAGCTCCTACGAGCAGTACTTC. This gives the protein CASSVSAWSSSYEQYF.

This chain links TRBV20-1 with TRBJ1-1, with D unresolved. Looked up from germline, CDR1 is DFQATT and CDR2 is SNEGSKA (reference sequence). The V and J ends lost 8 bases and 6 bases respectively, with 13 bases between them. The CDR3 consists of 11 residues. Here the CDR3 reads CSPAGNPEAFF. DNA for the CDR3: TGCAGTCCCGCCGGTAACCCTGAAGCTTTCTTT.

J is TRBJ2-3 and V is TRBV3-1 (or the pseudogene TRBV3-2); 7 bases map to TRBD2. The ends lost 4 bases at V and 1 base at J; junction bases unmatched: 8. The germline V gene encodes CDR1 LGHDT and CDR2 YNNKEL (reference sequence). The CDR3 is 16 amino acids. CDR3 amino acids: CASSPWGEGGTDTQYF. In DNA form, the CDR3 reads TGTGCCAGCAGCCCCTGGGGGGAGGGCGGCACAGATACGCAGTATTTT.

This clone was found once. The same CDR3 arises from other DNA sequences in this sample as well. The CDR3 region is CASSFSRGNTEAFF. In nucleotides, the CDR3 is TGTGCCAGCAGTTTTTCGAGGGGGAACACTGAAGCTTTCTTT. V and J are TRBV2 and TRBJ1-1; a possible D gene is TRBD1 (5 bases). V lost 5 bases to trimming and J lost 1 base, with 11 bases between them. The germline V gene encodes CDR1 SNHLY and CDR2 FYNNEI. The CDR3 has 14 residues. Full variable domain (missing parts from reference TRBV2 and TRBJ1-1): EPEVTQTPSHQVTQMGQEVILRCVPISNHLYFYWYRQILGQKVEFLVSFYNNEISEKSEIFDDQFSVERPDGSNFTLKIRSTKLEDSAMYFCASSFSRGNTEAFFGQGTRLTVV.

The table lists this clone with a few counts. This rearrangement joins TRBV6-6 to TRBJ2-3; D unresolved. Between the trimmed V and J ends, which lost 7 bases and 4 bases, there was a span of 9 bases. Germline CDR1 is MNHNY and CDR2 is SVGAGI (reference sequence). The CDR3 is 12 residues long. The CDR3 here is CASTNQADTQYF. In DNA, the CDR3 is TGTGCCAGCACCAATCAGGCAGATACGCAGTATTTT.

The rearrangement uses TRBV13 and TRBJ1-2; D call uncertain. Trimming cost V 1 base and J 7 bases, with 4 bases left between them. The CDR3 has 11 amino acids. CDR1 PRHDT and CDR2 FYEKMQ come from the germline V gene (reference sequence). The CDR3 coding sequence is TGTGCCAGCAGCTTAGCGGGTGGCTACACCTTC. Its protein is CASSLAGGYTF.

The chain links TRBV4-3 to TRBJ1-6, with 7 bases aligning to TRBD1. V was clipped by 3 bases and J by 7 bases; unmatched bases: 9. The CDR3 spans 16 residues. From germline, CDR1 is LGHNA and CDR2 YSLEER. As DNA, the CDR3 is TGCGCCAGCAGCCACCTCAGTGCAGGGGGGAATTCACCCCTCCACTTT. This codes for CASSHLSAGGNSPLHF.

The rearrangement uses TRBV4-1 and TRBJ1-2, with 10 bases that match TRBD1. Germline V gives CDR1 MGHRA, CDR2 YSYEKL. The V and J ends lost 4 bases and 5 bases, in that order; junction bases with no gene match: 7. This CDR3 spans 15 amino acids. CDR3 protein: CASSPRQGAEYGYTF. CDR3 DNA sequence: TGCGCCAGCAGCCCGAGACAGGGGGCAGAATATGGCTACACCTTC.

The CDR3 nucleotides are TGTGCCAGCAGGCCGGGACATGCCTACGAGCAGTACTTC. It yields the protein CASRPGHAYEQYF. V is TRBV6-5 and J is TRBJ2-7, with TRBD1 as a possible D gene (6 bases). Trimming removed 6 bases from V and 2 bases from J, with 11 bases in between. The germline V gene encodes CDR1 MNHEY and CDR2 SVGAGI. The CDR3 has 13 residues.

This rearrangement joins TRBV11-2 to TRBJ1-5; TRBD1 might be the D (5 bases). Per the germline V gene, CDR1 is SGHAT and CDR2 is FQNNGV. Trimming stripped 6 bases from V and 4 bases from J, with 16 bases between. The CDR3 is 15 residues long. CDR3 sequence reads: CASSSRLGVNQPQHF. The CDR3 bases are TGTGCCAGCAGTTCCCGGCTAGGGGTAAATCAGCCCCAGCATTTT.

The chain links TRBV20-1 to TRBJ2-1; D gene unclear. V shed 5 bases and J shed 8 bases, with 10 bases lying between them. The CDR3 extends over 11 amino acids. Germline lookup yields CDR1 DFQATT and CDR2 SNEGSKA (reference sequence). The CDR3 reads CSALVFDEQFF. The CDR3 coding sequence is TGCAGTGCTTTAGTGTTCGATGAGCAGTTCTTC.

This chain connects TRBV27 to TRBJ1-2, with TRBD1 matching 8 bases. V lost 0 bases, J lost 4 bases, and 1 base stayed unmatched. The CDR3 is made up of 14 amino acids. The germline CDR1 and CDR2 sequences are MNHEY and SMNVEV (reference sequence). Written as DNA, the CDR3 is TGTGCCAGCAGTTTATCGGACAGGGTCTATGGCTACACCTTC. This encodes CASSLSDRVYGYTF.

The V and J genes are TRBV18 and TRBJ2-3; D is ambiguous. The CDR3 has 16 residues. The ends were cut back, 3 bases at V and 3 bases at J, with 16 bases in the middle. The germline gives CDR1 KGHSH, CDR2 LQKENI. CDR3 nucleotides: TGTGCCAGCTCACCCAACATGGGTGGTCGAACAGATACGCAGTATTTT. Translating gives CASSPNMGGRTDTQYF.

V is TRBV6-5 and J is TRBJ2-2; maybe TRBD1 (5 bases). The CDR3 is made up of 15 amino acids. V was cut by 6 bases and J by 1 base, with 12 bases left in between. CDR1 MNHEY and CDR2 SVGAGI come from the germline V gene. CDR3 residues: CASSRRQMNTGELFF. The CDR3 nucleotides are TGTGCCAGCAGCCGTCGACAGATGAACACCGGGGAGCTGTTTTTT.

This clone was seen just once. V and J are TRBV12-5 and TRBJ1-5; 9 nucleotides line up with TRBD1. CDR3 length: 16 amino acids. J was trimmed by 5 bases and V by 1 base; bases with no gene match: 6. Germline V CDR1 and CDR2: LGHNT, FRNRAP. CDR3 DNA sequence: TGTGCTAGTGGTTTGGGGGTAACAGGGGGCTATCAGCCCCAGCATTTT. Amino acid sequence: CASGLGVTGGYQPQHF.

This clone occurred once. This sequence joins TRBV6-5 and TRBJ1-2, with D hard to call. Germline CDR1 is MNHEY and CDR2 is SVGAGI. The V end was cut by 0 bases, the J end by 7 bases, with 9 bases between. The CDR3 extends over 13 amino acids. The CDR3 coding sequence is TGTGCCAGCAGTTACTCTGTGGGCGGTGGCTACACCTTC. Its protein product is CASSYSVGGGYTF.

This sequence joins TRBV19 and TRBJ1-1, with TRBD1 identical over 7 bases. After removal of 4 bases from V and 1 base from J, the junction contained 6 bases not matched to a gene. CDR1 and CDR2 from the germline V gene are LNHDA and SQIVND (reference sequence). The CDR3 spans 15 residues. The CDR3 is CASSTSGQSNTEAFF. As DNA, the CDR3 is TGTGCCAGTAGTACCTCGGGACAGTCGAACACTGAAGCTTTCTTT.

This clone has only one observation. The rearrangement joins TRBV7-2 to TRBJ2-2; D possibly matches TRBD1 or TRBD2 (5 bases each). V was cut by 3 bases and J by 4 bases, with 6 bases left in between. Per the germline V gene, CDR1 is SGHTA and CDR2 is FQGNSA. The CDR3 spans 13 residues. The CDR3 loop is CASSFGGTGELFF. DNA of the CDR3: TGTGCCAGCAGCTTTGGGGGCACCGGGGAGCTGTTTTTT.

The chain employs TRBV14 and TRBJ2-7; 10 bases map to TRBD2. CDR1 SGHDN and CDR2 FVKESK come from the germline V gene. The CDR3 extends over 14 amino acids. The ends lost 4 bases at V and 6 bases at J; junction bases unmatched: 6. The CDR3 DNA reads as TGTGCCAGCAGCCCTTTAGCGGGAGGTTCCGAGCAGTACTTC. It codes for CASSPLAGGSEQYF.

V usage is TRBV24-1 and J usage is TRBJ2-7; possibly TRBD1 for D (6 bases). V lost 3 bases and J 3 bases, leaving 26 bases between the germline ends. CDR1 is KGHDR and CDR2 is SFDVKD in the germline V gene. The CDR3 is made up of 19 amino acids. The CDR3 spells CATSDLQGNEVFSYYEQYF. As DNA, the CDR3 is TGTGCCACCAGTGATCTACAGGGAAACGAGGTCTTCTCTTACTACGAGCAGTACTTC.